The next 29 T cell receptor beta chains were all read from a single sample in a study of vaccination effects on CD4 cells after COVID-19. TCRdb's table, derived via immunoSEQ multiplex PCR, lists solely in-frame clones and lacks some. The sample lists about 35,000 clones, roughly two thirds seen once, with more than 3.5% in the top ten. For these receptors, no antigen is known. Once cultured for nine to ten days, the cells underwent separation to obtain CD4+ T cells. The sequenced sample was CD4+ T cells from PBMCs cultured without peptide, obtained before COVID-19 vaccination. These receptors were collected from a human donor who received a COVID-19 vaccine.

The V call is TRBV7-7, the J call TRBJ2-5; tentative D call: TRBD2 (5 bases). Trimming pared 4 bases from V and 5 bases from J, leaving 17 bases between. Per the germline V gene, CDR1 is SSHAT and CDR2 is FNYEAQ (reference sequence). This CDR3 is built from 15 residues. In nucleotides, the CDR3 is TGTGCCAGCAGCTCCCATACTCAAAGAGGGGAGACCCAGTACTTC. The encoded protein is CASSSHTQRGETQYF.

Within the sample, this clone is medium-sized. The chain couples TRBV10-1 to TRBJ2-7; D is unresolved. The CDR3 runs 12 residues. V was cut by 3 bases and J by 3 bases, with 6 bases left in between. Germline loops: CDR1 WNHNN, CDR2 SYGVQD (reference sequence). The CDR3 nucleotides read TGCGCCAGCAGTGACGGTGGCTACGAGCAGTACTTC. Translation: CASSDGGYEQYF.

This rearrangement joins TRBV27 to TRBJ1-1; D remains ambiguous. The CDR3 is 14 residues long. Deletions cut 6 bases from V and 4 bases from J, with 15 bases between. From germline, CDR1 is MNHEY and CDR2 SMNVEV (reference sequence). CDR3 sequence (DNA): TGTGCCAGCAGCACCACATCGGGCGGCACTGAAGCTTTCTTT. Translating it yields CASSTTSGGTEAFF.

This clone was seen only once. This chain uses TRBV25-1 with TRBJ1-2, with TRBD1 identical over 7 bases. Unmatched junction bases numbered 4, after V lost 8 bases and J lost 1 base. The CDR3 runs 13 residues. The germline gives CDR1 MGHDK, CDR2 SYGVNS. This chain's CDR3 is CASRQGSNYGYTF. The CDR3 bases are TGTGCCAGCCGACAGGGAAGTAACTATGGCTACACCTTC.

This clone was counted once. This chain connects TRBV6-5 to TRBJ2-7, with D possibly being TRBD1 or TRBD2 (6 bases each). The CDR3 totals 14 residues. Germline CDR1 reads MNHEY; CDR2 reads SVGAGI. Trimming stripped 6 bases from V and 4 bases from J, with 16 bases between. CDR3 protein: CASRQVGGAYEQYF. In DNA form, the CDR3 reads TGTGCCAGCAGACAGGTGGGGGGCGCGTACGAGCAGTACTTC.

The V call is TRBV19, the J call TRBJ2-3, with a possible D match to TRBD2 (5 bases). Trimming removed 7 bases from V and 0 bases from J, with 17 bases in between. The CDR3 runs to 16 residues. Germline values: CDR1 LNHDA, CDR2 SQIVND (reference sequence). CDR3 coding DNA: TGTGCCAGTACCTCCCCGGGGAACTCTAGCACAGATACGCAGTATTTT. Translation: CASTSPGNSSTDTQYF.

V is TRBV11-3 and J is TRBJ1-5; 8 nucleotides line up with TRBD1. The CDR3 contains 15 residues. With V trimmed by 4 bases and J by 1 base, 3 bases remained unmatched. Germline V gene lookup returns CDR1 SGHNT and CDR2 YENEEA. The CDR3 DNA reads as TGTGCCAGCAGCTCCGGACAGGGAAGCAATCAGCCCCAGCATTTT. Protein: CASSSGQGSNQPQHF.

The chain uses TRBV28 and TRBJ2-1; 12 nucleotides match TRBD2. V was pared by 5 bases and J by 9 bases, with 8 bases of the junction left unmatched. This CDR3 contains 15 residues. In germline, CDR1 is MDHEN, CDR2 SYDVKM. As DNA, the CDR3 is TGTGCCAGCAGTAAGAGACTAGCGGGAGTCAGTGAGCAGTTCTTC. Protein sequence: CASSKRLAGVSEQFF.

The gene calls are TRBV7-9 and TRBJ2-7; TRBD1 aligns across 9 bases. The germline CDR1 and CDR2 sequences are SEHNR and FQNEAQ (reference sequence). The CDR3 is made up of 14 amino acids. Trimming took 1 base from V and 6 from J; bases not matched to a gene: 4. CDR3 in amino acids: CASSLGTGAPEQYF. The CDR3 bases are TGTGCCAGCAGCTTAGGGACAGGGGCACCCGAGCAGTACTTC.

The DNA of the CDR3 is TGCGCCAGCAGCCAAAGATGGGACTCCTACAATGAGCAGTTCTTC. It is translated as CASSQRWDSYNEQFF. The V call is TRBV4-1, the J call TRBJ2-1; D is unresolved. Trimming stripped 2 bases from V and 0 bases from J, with 8 bases between. Germline CDR1 reads MGHRA; CDR2 reads YSYEKL. CDR3 length: 15 amino acids.

The DNA of the CDR3 is TGTGCCAGCAGTGAGAATTTTGGGGGAGGCACTGAAGCTTTCTTT. Protein: CASSENFGGGTEAFF. The J gene is TRBJ1-1, the V gene TRBV6-1; tentative D call: TRBD1 (5 bases). Germline CDR1 is MNHNS and CDR2 is SASEGT. The germline V and J ends were trimmed by 3 bases and 4 bases, with 15 bases remaining between them. This CDR3 has 15 residues.

The gene calls are TRBV6-6 and TRBJ1-6, with TRBD1 matching over 7 bases. The CDR3 runs to 13 residues. Per germline, CDR1 MNHNY and CDR2 SVGAGI (reference sequence). The CDR3 loop reads CVKALRGHSPLHF. In DNA, the CDR3 is TGTGTCAAAGCCCTTAGGGGGCATTCACCCCTCCACTTT.

This clone was observed once. The chain combines TRBV23-1 with TRBJ1-5; D unclear. TRBV23-1 is noted as an ORF with a role that remains uncertain. The germline V and J ends were trimmed by 2 bases and 3 bases, with 11 bases remaining between them. There are 15 residues in the CDR3. CDR3 protein: CASSQGEESNQPQHF. The CDR3 nucleotides are TGCGCCAGCAGTCAAGGCGAAGAATCCAATCAGCCCCAGCATTTT.

The chain has TRBV5-5 and TRBJ1-6; D gene uncertain. The CDR3 covers 15 residues. Trimming took off 4 bases at V and 5 bases at J, with 13 bases between the two ends. Germline V gene sequence: CDR1 SGHKS, CDR2 YYEKEE (reference sequence). The CDR3 nucleotides read TGTGCCAGCAGCGCGGTGCAGGCTCATAATTCACCCCTCCACTTT. Its protein product is CASSAVQAHNSPLHF.

The gene calls are TRBV5-1 and TRBJ2-5, with TRBD2 matching over 8 bases. The CDR3 is 16 amino acids. Germline CDR1 and CDR2: SGHRS and YFSETQ. After removal of 1 base from V and 2 bases from J, the junction contained 7 bases not matched to a gene. The CDR3 spells CASSLYAGGSQETQYF. The DNA of the CDR3 is TGCGCCAGCAGCTTGTATGCGGGAGGATCTCAAGAGACCCAGTACTTC.

The chain employs TRBV6-5 and TRBJ2-1; TRBD1 aligns across 11 bases. Germline CDR1 is MNHEY and CDR2 is SVGAGI. Trimming cost V 5 bases and J 4 bases; bases outside gene matches: 4. This CDR3 contains 15 residues. CDR3 bases: TGTGCCAGCAGTAAGGACAGGGGGCTTTACAATGAGCAGTTCTTC. This codes for CASSKDRGLYNEQFF.

The chain recombines TRBV13 with TRBJ1-6, with a weak D call TRBD1 (5 bases). The V and J ends lost 5 bases and 10 bases respectively, with 18 bases between them. CDR3 length: 15 amino acids. Germline V gives CDR1 PRHDT, CDR2 FYEKMQ (reference sequence). The CDR3 region has the DNA TGTGCCAGCAGCCGAGGACGGGGGGTCGGATCACCCCTCCACTTT. Amino acids: CASSRGRGVGSPLHF.

The sample holds a few counts of this clone. The chain combines TRBV6-6 with TRBJ2-1, with D maybe TRBD2 (5 bases). The CDR3 consists of 16 residues. Per germline, CDR1 MNHNY and CDR2 SVGAGI (reference sequence). The V and J ends lost 5 bases and 6 bases respectively, with 20 bases between them. The CDR3 protein is CASSRPRARLGNEQFF. The CDR3, as DNA: TGTGCCAGCAGTAGACCGCGGGCTAGGTTAGGCAATGAGCAGTTCTTC.

The chain uses TRBV4-2 and TRBJ1-2; D is unresolved. V gave up 0 bases and J gave up 3 bases, with 14 bases separating them. CDR3 length equals 16 residues. Looked up from germline, CDR1 is LGHNA and CDR2 is YNFKEQ. The CDR3 DNA is TGTGCCAGCAGCCAAGATATGATGCCTCCCTACTATGGCTACACCTTC. It encodes CASSQDMMPPYYGYTF.

V and J are TRBV6-5 and TRBJ2-7, with D maybe TRBD2 (6 bases). CDR1 is MNHEY, CDR2 SVGAGI, per germline. CDR3 length equals 14 residues. The V end lost 6 bases, the J end lost 2 bases, and 14 bases lay between the germline ends. The CDR3, as DNA: TGTGCCAGCAGCTCGACGCGGGGTACCTACGAGCAGTACTTC. Translated: CASSSTRGTYEQYF.

There are a few counts of this clone. The rearrangement joins TRBV2 to TRBJ1-2, with D perhaps matching TRBD1 (6 bases). There are 16 residues in the CDR3. Germline CDR1 and CDR2: SNHLY and FYNNEI. V was clipped by 2 bases and J by 4 bases, with 17 bases between them. Here the CDR3 DNA reads TGTGCCAGCAGTGAAACTGGGGGGCTCTACCTCTATGGCTACACCTTC. Encoded protein: CASSETGGLYLYGYTF.

DNA for the CDR3: TGCGCCAGCAGCTTGGTCCACAGCGACCCCACTGAAGCTTTCTTT. The encoded protein is CASSLVHSDPTEAFF. The chain is built from TRBV5-1 and TRBJ1-1; D gene uncertain. Trimming left V 0 bases short and J 4 bases short, with 13 bases between. This CDR3 has 15 amino acids. Germline loops: CDR1 SGHRS, CDR2 YFSETQ.

The V gene is TRBV30, the J gene TRBJ2-3; the match to TRBD2 covers 7 bases. With V trimmed by 8 bases and J by 2 bases, 7 bases remained unmatched. CDR1 and CDR2 (germline): GTSNPN, SVGIG (reference sequence). This CDR3 spans 13 amino acids. The CDR3 DNA reads TGTGCCCGGGGGGACCTAATCACAGATACGCAGTATTTT. Protein sequence: CARGDLITDTQYF.

V gene TRBV7-9 combines with J gene TRBJ2-7, with D possibly matching TRBD1 (6 bases). V was trimmed by 5 bases and J by 1 base, leaving 15 bases between them. The CDR3 has 15 amino acids. Germline CDR1 reads SEHNR; CDR2 reads FQNEAQ (reference sequence). The CDR3 DNA is TGTGCCAGCAGCCTACGGCCGGACAGTTCCTACGAGCAGTACTTC. Protein product: CASSLRPDSSYEQYF. Using reference TRBV7-9 and TRBJ2-7 for the parts outside the CDR3, the full variable domain is DTGVSQNPRHKITKRGQNVTFRCDPISEHNRLYWYRQTLGQGPEFLTYFQNEAQLEKSRLLSDRFSAERPKGSFSTLEIQRTEQGDSAMYLCASSLRPDSSYEQYFGPGTRLTVT.

The chain joins TRBV28 to TRBJ2-3; tentatively, D is TRBD2 (6 bases). Germline V gene data show CDR1 as MDHEN and CDR2 as SYDVKM. The CDR3 covers 14 residues. The ends were cut back, 4 bases at V and 4 bases at J, with 12 bases in the middle. The CDR3 nucleotides read TGTGCCAGCAGTTCTCCCGGGAGTGCAGATACGCAGTATTTT. Amino acid sequence: CASSSPGSADTQYF.

The chain uses TRBV6-5 and TRBJ2-3, with D possibly matching TRBD2 (6 bases). The germline V gene has CDR1 MNHEY and CDR2 SVGAGI. V was clipped by 7 bases and J by 0 bases, with 14 bases between them. The CDR3 is 15 amino acids. The CDR3 nucleotides are TGTGCCAGCAACTCAATGGGGGGTAGCACAGATACGCAGTATTTT. Translating it yields CASNSMGGSTDTQYF.

This chain joins TRBV3-1 (or the pseudogene TRBV3-2) and TRBJ1-3, with D unclear. V dropped 4 bases and J dropped 3 bases, with 16 bases sitting between them. In germline, CDR1 is LGHDT, CDR2 YNNKEL (reference sequence). This CDR3 is 16 amino acids long. DNA for the CDR3: TGTGCCAGCAGCCGGCCATTGGTCAACGGTGGAAACACCATATATTTT. It specifies CASSRPLVNGGNTIYF.

CDR3 region: CASSHSGEKLFF. The CDR3 nucleotides read TGTGCCAGCAGCCATAGCGGAGAAAAACTGTTTTTT. The chain has TRBV14 and TRBJ1-4; D not resolved. Germline values: CDR1 SGHDN, CDR2 FVKESK. V lost 3 bases and J 8 bases, leaving 7 bases between the germline ends. This CDR3 is built from 12 residues.

The chain is built from TRBV13 and TRBJ2-4; no clear D gene. In germline, CDR1 is PRHDT, CDR2 FYEKMQ (reference sequence). The CDR3 contains 16 residues. V was trimmed by 5 bases and J by 0 bases, leaving 14 bases between them. The CDR3 DNA follows: TGTGCCAGCAGCCAGACGGTTGTTCTAGCCAAAAACATTCAGTACTTC. Translation gives CASSQTVVLAKNIQYF.